The 13 T cell receptor beta chains listed next were all sequenced from one sample in a study of cytomegalovirus exposure and HLA in healthy donors. Primers: 60 Vbeta forward and 13 Jbeta reverse. Only in-frame clones appear in the TCRdb table, and some are missing; sequencing was by immunoSEQ multiplex PCR. Here the sample spans approximately 100,000 clones, over 60% being singletons. The material sequenced was PBMCs. These receptors all come from a female donor in good health and CMV-seropositive.

As DNA, the CDR3 is TGTGCCTGGAGACAGCCGACTAACTATGGCTACACCTTC. This translates into CAWRQPTNYGYTF. The chain carries TRBV30 and TRBJ1-2; no definite D call. The CDR3 length is 13 residues. Trimming shortened V by 3 bases and J by 0 bases, and 8 bases separated the two germline ends. Germline V gives CDR1 GTSNPN, CDR2 SVGIG (reference sequence).

This clone has only a few counts. The chain uses TRBV7-9 and TRBJ1-2; D is ambiguous. The V gene's germline CDR1 is SEHNR and CDR2 FQNEAQ (reference sequence). This CDR3 has 14 amino acids. Trimming shortened V by 0 bases and J by 8 bases, and 13 bases separated the two germline ends. The CDR3 reads CASSLAVPPGGYTF. DNA of the CDR3: TGTGCCAGCAGCTTAGCGGTACCGCCGGGGGGCTACACCTTC.

This chain links TRBV7-2 with TRBJ2-1, with TRBD2 matching over 13 bases. The germline V gene has CDR1 SGHTA and CDR2 FQGNSA. Unmatched junction bases numbered 3, after V lost 5 bases and J lost 5 bases. The CDR3 extends over 15 amino acids. The CDR3 reads CASSTGLAGNNEQFF. The CDR3 nucleotides are TGTGCCAGCAGCACGGGACTAGCGGGGAACAATGAGCAGTTCTTC.

The V and J genes are TRBV5-4 and TRBJ2-5; 7 bases are shared with TRBD1. The CDR3 has 14 residues. In germline, CDR1 is SGHNT, CDR2 YYREEE (reference sequence). V shed 0 bases and J 5 bases; nucleotides not matched to a gene: 4. CDR3 nucleotide sequence: TGTGCCAGCAGCTTGGGAGACAGGGACGAGACCCAGTACTTC. Translation: CASSLGDRDETQYF.

This chain joins TRBV5-5 and TRBJ2-6; D not certain. In germline, CDR1 is SGHKS, CDR2 YYEKEE (reference sequence). CDR3 length equals 12 residues. The ends were cut back, 2 bases at V and 10 bases at J, with 7 bases in the middle. This CDR3 is CASSLSTNVLTF. DNA of the CDR3: TGTGCCAGCAGCTTAAGCACGAACGTCCTGACTTTC.

This chain joins TRBV10-1 and TRBJ2-3, with 7 positions matching TRBD1. The V gene's germline CDR1 is WNHNN and CDR2 SYGVQD (reference sequence). This CDR3 region has 15 residues. V lost 0 bases to trimming and J lost 5 bases; unmatched junction nucleotides: 5. CDR3 residues: CASSESGTAIDTQYF. DNA for the CDR3: TGCGCCAGCAGTGAGTCAGGGACAGCGATAGATACGCAGTATTTT.

In its sample, this clone was seen a few times. The chain combines TRBV19 with TRBJ1-2; 7 bases are shared with TRBD1. The CDR3 sequence is 16 residues long. Germline CDR1 LNHDA, CDR2 SQIVND (reference sequence). With V trimmed by 1 base and J by 5 bases, 10 bases remained unmatched. CDR3 sequence: CASSIVPETGLYGYTF. In DNA form, the CDR3 reads TGTGCCAGTAGTATAGTCCCGGAGACAGGGTTATATGGCTACACCTTC.

This chain connects TRBV29-1 to TRBJ1-1; D is undetermined. There are 13 residues in the CDR3. Looked up from germline, CDR1 is SQVTM and CDR2 is ANQGSEA. Trimming shortened V by 1 base and J by 5 bases, and 11 bases separated the two germline ends. The CDR3 loop is CSVEGQRQTEAFF. The CDR3 DNA sequence: TGCAGCGTTGAAGGGCAGAGGCAGACTGAAGCTTTCTTT.

The rearrangement joins TRBV25-1 to TRBJ1-2, with a weak D call TRBD1 (5 bases). The V gene's germline CDR1 is MGHDK and CDR2 SYGVNS. Trimming shortened V by 5 bases and J by 4 bases, and 20 bases separated the two germline ends. This CDR3 region has 16 residues. Here the CDR3 reads CASSPWGQEKGYGYTF. The DNA of the CDR3 is TGTGCCAGCAGTCCTTGGGGCCAGGAGAAGGGCTATGGCTACACCTTC.

The chain has TRBV7-2 and TRBJ2-1, with 7 bases that match TRBD1. The CDR3 sequence is 14 residues long. Germline CDR1 and CDR2: SGHTA and FQGNSA. Trimming removed 3 bases from V and 7 bases from J; junction bases left unmatched: 6. The CDR3 bases are TGTGCCAGCAGCTTGGAAGGGACAGCTAATGAGCAGTTCTTC. Its translation is CASSLEGTANEQFF.

The chain combines TRBV7-9 with TRBJ2-3; 9 nucleotides align to TRBD2. The CDR3 runs 17 residues. V was pared by 5 bases and J by 2 bases, with 11 bases of the junction left unmatched. Germline CDR1 SEHNR, CDR2 FQNEAQ (reference sequence). The CDR3 loop is CASSPRRSGGSTDTQYF. The CDR3 bases are TGTGCCAGCAGCCCCCGGAGAAGCGGGGGGTCCACAGATACGCAGTATTTT.

This clone was observed a single time. This rearrangement joins TRBV6-5 to TRBJ1-2; 7 nucleotides match TRBD1. The CDR3 runs to 15 residues. Germline V gene sequence: CDR1 MNHEY, CDR2 SVGAGI. Unmatched junction bases numbered 7, after V lost 6 bases and J lost 0 bases. CDR3 sequence: CASRPAGTANYGYTF. DNA for the CDR3: TGTGCCAGCAGACCCGCTGGGACAGCTAACTATGGCTACACCTTC.

This clone was detected once. The rearrangement joins TRBV29-1 to TRBJ2-5; 9 nucleotides line up with TRBD1. This CDR3 is 13 amino acids long. The V and J ends lost 4 bases and 4 bases, in that order; junction bases with no gene match: 4. CDR1 is SQVTM and CDR2 is ANQGSEA in the germline V gene. CDR3 loop: CSVGTGGGETQYF. CDR3 DNA sequence: TGCAGCGTTGGAACAGGGGGCGGAGAGACCCAGTACTTC.